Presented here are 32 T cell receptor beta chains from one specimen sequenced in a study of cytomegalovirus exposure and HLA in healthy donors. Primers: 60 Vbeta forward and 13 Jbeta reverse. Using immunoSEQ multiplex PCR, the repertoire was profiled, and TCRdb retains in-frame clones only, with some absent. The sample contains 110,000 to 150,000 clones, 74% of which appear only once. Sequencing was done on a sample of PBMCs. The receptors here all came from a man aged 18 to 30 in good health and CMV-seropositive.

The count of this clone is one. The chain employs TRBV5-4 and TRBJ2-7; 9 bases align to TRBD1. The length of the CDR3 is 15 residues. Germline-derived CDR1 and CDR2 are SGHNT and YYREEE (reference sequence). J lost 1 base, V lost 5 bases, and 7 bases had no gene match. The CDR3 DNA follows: TGTGCCAGCAGTACGCCCGGACAGGGGTCCTACGAGCAGTACTTC. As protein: CASSTPGQGSYEQYF. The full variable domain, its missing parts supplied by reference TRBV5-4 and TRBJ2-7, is ETGVTQSPTHLIKTRGQQVTLRCSSQSGHNTVSWYQQALGQGPQFIFQYYREEENGRGNFPPRFSGLQFPNYSSELNVNALELDDSALYLCASSTPGQGSYEQYFGPGTRLTVT.

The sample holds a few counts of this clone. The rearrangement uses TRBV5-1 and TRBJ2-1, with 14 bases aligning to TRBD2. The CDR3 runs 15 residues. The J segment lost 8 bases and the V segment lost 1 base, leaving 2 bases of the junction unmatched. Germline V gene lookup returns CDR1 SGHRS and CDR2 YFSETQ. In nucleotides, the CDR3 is TGCGCCAGCAGCTTGCAGACTAGCGGGGGGGATGAGCAGTTCTTC. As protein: CASSLQTSGGDEQFF.

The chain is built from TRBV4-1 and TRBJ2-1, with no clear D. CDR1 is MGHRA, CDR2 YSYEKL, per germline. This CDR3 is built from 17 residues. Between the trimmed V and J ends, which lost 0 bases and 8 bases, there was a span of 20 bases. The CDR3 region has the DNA TGCGCCAGCAGCCAAGATTCCAGCGCTTCCGACTGGTATGAGCAGTTCTTC. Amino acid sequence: CASSQDSSASDWYEQFF.

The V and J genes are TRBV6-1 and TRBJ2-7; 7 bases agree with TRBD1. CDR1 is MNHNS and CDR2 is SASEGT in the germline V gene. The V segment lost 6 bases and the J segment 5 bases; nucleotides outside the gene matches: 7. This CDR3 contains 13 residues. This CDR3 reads CASRETGSNEQYF. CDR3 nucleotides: TGTGCCAGCAGGGAGACAGGGAGCAACGAGCAGTACTTC.

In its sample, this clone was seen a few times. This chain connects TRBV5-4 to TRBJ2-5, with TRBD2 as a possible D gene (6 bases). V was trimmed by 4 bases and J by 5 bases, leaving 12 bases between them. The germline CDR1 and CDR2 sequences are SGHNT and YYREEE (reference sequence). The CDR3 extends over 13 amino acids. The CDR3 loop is CASSGGVGETQYF. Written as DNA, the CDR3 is TGTGCCAGCAGCGGCGGGGTGGGGGAGACCCAGTACTTC.

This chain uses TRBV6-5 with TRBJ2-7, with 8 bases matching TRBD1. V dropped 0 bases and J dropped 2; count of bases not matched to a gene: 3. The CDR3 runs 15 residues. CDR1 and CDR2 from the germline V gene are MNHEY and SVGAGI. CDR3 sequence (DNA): TGTGCCAGCAGTTACTCCGAGGACAGGGCCTACGAGCAGTACTTC. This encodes CASSYSEDRAYEQYF.

The CDR3 DNA reads TGCGCCAGCAGAGCTACTATAGCGGGGGGGATTAACGGGGAGCTGTTTTTT. Protein: CASRATIAGGINGELFF. The chain combines TRBV4-1 with TRBJ2-2; 11 positions agree with TRBD2. The germline V gene has CDR1 MGHRA and CDR2 YSYEKL. The CDR3 length is 17 residues. Trimming at V came to 6 bases and at J to 7 bases, leaving 13 bases not matched to a gene.

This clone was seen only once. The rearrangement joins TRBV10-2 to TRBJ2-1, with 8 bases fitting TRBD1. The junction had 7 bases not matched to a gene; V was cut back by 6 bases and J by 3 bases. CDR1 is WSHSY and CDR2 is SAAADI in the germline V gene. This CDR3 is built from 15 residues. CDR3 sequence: CASRLRQGNYNEQFF. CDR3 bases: TGCGCCAGCAGACTAAGACAGGGGAACTACAATGAGCAGTTCTTC.

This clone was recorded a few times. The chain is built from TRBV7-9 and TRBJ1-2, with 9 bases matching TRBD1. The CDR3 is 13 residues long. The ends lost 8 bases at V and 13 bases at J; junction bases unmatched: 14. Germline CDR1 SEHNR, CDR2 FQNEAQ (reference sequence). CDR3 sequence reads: CASSSAGQGNTTF. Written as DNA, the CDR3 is TGTGCCAGCTCCTCCGCGGGACAGGGAAATACCACCTTC.

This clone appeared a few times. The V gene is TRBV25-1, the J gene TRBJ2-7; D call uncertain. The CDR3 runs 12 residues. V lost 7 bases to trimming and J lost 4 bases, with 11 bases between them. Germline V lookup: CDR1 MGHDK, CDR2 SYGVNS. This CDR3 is CASTETGYEQYF. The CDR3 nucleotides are TGTGCCAGCACCGAAACCGGGTACGAGCAGTACTTC.

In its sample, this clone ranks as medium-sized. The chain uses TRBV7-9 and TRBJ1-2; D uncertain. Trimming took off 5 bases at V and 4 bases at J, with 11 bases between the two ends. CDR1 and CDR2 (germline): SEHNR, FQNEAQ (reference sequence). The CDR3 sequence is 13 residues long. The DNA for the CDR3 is TGTGCCAGCAGCCCCATCTCCGGCTATGGCTACACCTTC. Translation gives CASSPISGYGYTF.

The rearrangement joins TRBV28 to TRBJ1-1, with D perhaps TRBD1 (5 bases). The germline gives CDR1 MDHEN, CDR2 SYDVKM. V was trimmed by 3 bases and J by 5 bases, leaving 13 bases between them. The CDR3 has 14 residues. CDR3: CASSLPGLTTEAFF. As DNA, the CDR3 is TGTGCCAGCAGTTTGCCAGGGCTTACGACTGAAGCTTTCTTT.

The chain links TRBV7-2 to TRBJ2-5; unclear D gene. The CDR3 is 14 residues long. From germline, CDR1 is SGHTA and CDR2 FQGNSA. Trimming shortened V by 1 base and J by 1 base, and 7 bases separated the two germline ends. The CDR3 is CASSLVAFQETQYF. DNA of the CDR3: TGTGCCAGCAGCTTAGTGGCTTTCCAAGAGACCCAGTACTTC.

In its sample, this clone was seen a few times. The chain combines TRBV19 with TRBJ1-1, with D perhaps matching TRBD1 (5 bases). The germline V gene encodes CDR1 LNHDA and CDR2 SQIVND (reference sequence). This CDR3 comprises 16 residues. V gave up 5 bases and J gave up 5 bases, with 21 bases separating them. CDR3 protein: CASSSIGARSSTEAFF. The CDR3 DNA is TGTGCCAGTAGTTCGATAGGGGCCCGTAGTTCAACTGAAGCTTTCTTT.

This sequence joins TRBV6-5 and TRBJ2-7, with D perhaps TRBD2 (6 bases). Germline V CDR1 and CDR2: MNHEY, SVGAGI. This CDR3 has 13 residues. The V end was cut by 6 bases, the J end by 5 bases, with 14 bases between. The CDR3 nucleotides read TGTGCCAGCAGAAGAGCAGGAGGGGACGAGCAGTACTTC. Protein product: CASRRAGGDEQYF.

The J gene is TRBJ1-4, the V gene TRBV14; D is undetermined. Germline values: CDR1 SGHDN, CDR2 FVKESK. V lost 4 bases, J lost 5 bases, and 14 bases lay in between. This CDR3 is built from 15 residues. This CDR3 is CASSPRQNWNEKLFF. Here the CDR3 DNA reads TGTGCCAGCAGCCCGCGGCAGAACTGGAATGAAAAACTGTTTTTT.

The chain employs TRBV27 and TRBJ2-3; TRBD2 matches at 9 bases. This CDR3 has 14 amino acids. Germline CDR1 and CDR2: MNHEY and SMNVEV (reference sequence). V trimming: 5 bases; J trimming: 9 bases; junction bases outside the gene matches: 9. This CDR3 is CASSPIAGAGTQYF. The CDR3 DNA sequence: TGTGCCAGCAGTCCGATAGCGGGAGCGGGAACGCAGTATTTT.

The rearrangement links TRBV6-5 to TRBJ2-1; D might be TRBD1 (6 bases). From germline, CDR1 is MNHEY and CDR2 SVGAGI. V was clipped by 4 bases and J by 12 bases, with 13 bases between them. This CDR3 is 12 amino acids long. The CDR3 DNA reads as TGTGCCAGCAGTTCACAGGGTCGGGGGCAGTTCTTC. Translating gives CASSSQGRGQFF.

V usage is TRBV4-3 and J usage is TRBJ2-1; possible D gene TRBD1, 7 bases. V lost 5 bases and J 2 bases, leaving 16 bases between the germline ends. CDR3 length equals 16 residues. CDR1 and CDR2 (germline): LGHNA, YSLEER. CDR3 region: CASSAAGQIPYNEQFF. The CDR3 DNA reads TGCGCCAGCAGCGCGGCGGGACAGATCCCCTACAATGAGCAGTTCTTC.

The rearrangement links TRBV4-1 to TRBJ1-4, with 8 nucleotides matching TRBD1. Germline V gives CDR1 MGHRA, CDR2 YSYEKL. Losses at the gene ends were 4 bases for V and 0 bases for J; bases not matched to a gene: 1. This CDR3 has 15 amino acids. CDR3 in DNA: TGCGCCAGCAGCCGGACAGGGCCAACTAATGAAAAACTGTTTTTT. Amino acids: CASSRTGPTNEKLFF.

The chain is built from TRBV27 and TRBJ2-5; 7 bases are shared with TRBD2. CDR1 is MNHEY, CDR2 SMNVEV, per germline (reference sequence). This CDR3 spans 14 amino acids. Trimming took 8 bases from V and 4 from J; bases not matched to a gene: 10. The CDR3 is CASRPVGGRETQYF. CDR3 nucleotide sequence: TGTGCCAGCCGCCCCGTCGGGGGGAGAGAGACCCAGTACTTC.

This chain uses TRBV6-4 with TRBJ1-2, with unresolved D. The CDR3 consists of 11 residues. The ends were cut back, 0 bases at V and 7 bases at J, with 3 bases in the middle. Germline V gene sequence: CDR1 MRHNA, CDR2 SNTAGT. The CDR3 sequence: CASSDSSGYTF. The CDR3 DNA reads TGTGCCAGCAGTGACTCGAGTGGCTACACCTTC.

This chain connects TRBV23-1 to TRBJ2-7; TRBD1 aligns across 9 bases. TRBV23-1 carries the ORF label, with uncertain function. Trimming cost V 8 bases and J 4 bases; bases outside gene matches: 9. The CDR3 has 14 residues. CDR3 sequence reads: CASPKGTGMYEQYF. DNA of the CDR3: TGCGCCAGCCCTAAGGGGACAGGGATGTACGAGCAGTACTTC.

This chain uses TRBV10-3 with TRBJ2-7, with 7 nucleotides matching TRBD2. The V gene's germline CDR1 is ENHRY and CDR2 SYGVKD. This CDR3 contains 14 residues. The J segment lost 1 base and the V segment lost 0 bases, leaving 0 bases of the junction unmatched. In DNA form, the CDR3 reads TGTGCCATCAGTGAGTCGGGGGGGTCCTACGAGCAGTACTTC. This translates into CAISESGGSYEQYF.

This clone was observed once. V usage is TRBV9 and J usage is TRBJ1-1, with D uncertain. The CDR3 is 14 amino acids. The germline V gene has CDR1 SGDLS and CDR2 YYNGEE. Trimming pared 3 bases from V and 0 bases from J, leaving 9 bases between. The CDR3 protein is CASSASRLNTEAFF. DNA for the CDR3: TGTGCCAGCAGCGCCTCGCGCCTGAACACTGAAGCTTTCTTT.

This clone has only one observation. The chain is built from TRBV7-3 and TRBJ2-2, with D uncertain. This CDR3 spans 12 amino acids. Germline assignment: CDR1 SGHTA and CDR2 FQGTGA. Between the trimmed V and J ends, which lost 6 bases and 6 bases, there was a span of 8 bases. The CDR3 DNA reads TGTGCCAGCAGGTCCCTCTCCGGGGAGCTGTTTTTT. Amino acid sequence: CASRSLSGELFF.

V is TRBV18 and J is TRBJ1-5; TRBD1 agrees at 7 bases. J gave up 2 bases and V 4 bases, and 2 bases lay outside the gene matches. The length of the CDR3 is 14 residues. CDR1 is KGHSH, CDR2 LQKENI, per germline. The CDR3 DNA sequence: TGTGCCAGCTCACTAGGACAGGGCAATCAGCCCCAGCATTTT. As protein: CASSLGQGNQPQHF.

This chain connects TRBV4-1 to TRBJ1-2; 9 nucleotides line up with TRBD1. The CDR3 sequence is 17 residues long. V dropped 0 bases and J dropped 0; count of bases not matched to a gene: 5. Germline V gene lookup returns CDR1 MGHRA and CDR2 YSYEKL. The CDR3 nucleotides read TGCGCCAGCAGCCAAGACGGACAGGGGCTTCCTAACTATGGCTACACCTTC. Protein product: CASSQDGQGLPNYGYTF.

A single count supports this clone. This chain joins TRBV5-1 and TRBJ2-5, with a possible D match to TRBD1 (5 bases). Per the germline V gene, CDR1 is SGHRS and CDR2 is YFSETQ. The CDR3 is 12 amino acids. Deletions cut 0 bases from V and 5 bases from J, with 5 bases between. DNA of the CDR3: TGCGCCAGCAGCTTGGAGGGGGAGACCCAGTACTTC. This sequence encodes CASSLEGETQYF.

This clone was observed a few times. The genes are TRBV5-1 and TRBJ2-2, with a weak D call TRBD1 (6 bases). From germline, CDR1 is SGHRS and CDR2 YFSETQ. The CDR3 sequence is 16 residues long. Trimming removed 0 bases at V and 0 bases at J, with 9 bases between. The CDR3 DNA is TGCGCCAGCAGCTTGGCCGCAGGGGCGAACACCGGGGAGCTGTTTTTT. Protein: CASSLAAGANTGELFF.

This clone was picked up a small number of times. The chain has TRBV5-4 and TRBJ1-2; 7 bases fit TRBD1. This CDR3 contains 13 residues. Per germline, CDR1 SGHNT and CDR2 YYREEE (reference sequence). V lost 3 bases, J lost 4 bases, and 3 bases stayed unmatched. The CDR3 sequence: CASSSGQIYGYTF. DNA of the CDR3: TGTGCCAGCAGCTCGGGACAGATCTATGGCTACACCTTC. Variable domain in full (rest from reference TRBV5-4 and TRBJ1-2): ETGVTQSPTHLIKTRGQQVTLRCSSQSGHNTVSWYQQALGQGPQFIFQYYREEENGRGNFPPRFSGLQFPNYSSELNVNALELDDSALYLCASSSGQIYGYTFGSGTRLTVV.

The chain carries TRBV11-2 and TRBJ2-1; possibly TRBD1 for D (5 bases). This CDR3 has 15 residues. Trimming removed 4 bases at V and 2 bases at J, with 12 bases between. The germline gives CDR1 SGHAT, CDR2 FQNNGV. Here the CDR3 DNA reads TGTGCCAGCAGCTGGTCAGGGTCTACCTACAATGAGCAGTTCTTC. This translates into CASSWSGSTYNEQFF.